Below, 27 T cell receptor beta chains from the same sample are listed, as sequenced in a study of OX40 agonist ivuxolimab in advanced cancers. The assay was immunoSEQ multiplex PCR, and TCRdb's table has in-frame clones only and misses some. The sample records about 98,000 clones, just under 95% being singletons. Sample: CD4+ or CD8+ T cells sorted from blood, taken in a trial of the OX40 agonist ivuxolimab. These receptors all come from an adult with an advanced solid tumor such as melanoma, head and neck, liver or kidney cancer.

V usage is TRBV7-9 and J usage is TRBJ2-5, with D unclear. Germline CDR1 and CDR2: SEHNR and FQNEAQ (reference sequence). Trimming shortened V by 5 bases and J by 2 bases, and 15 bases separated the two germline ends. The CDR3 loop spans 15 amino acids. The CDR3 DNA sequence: TGTGCCAGCAGCCGCCTCACGACGGGTCAAGAGACCCAGTACTTC. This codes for CASSRLTTGQETQYF.

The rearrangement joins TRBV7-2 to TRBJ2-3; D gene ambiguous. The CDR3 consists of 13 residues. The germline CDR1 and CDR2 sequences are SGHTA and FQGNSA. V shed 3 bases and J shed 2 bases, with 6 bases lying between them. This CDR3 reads CASSFDNTDTQYF. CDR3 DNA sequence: TGTGCCAGCAGCTTTGACAACACAGATACGCAGTATTTT.

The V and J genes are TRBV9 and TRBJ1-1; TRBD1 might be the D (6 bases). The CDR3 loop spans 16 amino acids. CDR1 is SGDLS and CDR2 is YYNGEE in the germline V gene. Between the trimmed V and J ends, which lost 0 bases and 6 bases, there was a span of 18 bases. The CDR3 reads CASSVDPGGGHPEAFF. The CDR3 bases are TGTGCCAGCAGCGTAGATCCGGGCGGGGGACACCCTGAAGCTTTCTTT. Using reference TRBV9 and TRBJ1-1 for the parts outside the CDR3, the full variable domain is DSGVTQTPKHLITATGQRVTLRCSPRSGDLSVYWYQQSLDQGLQFLIQYYNGEERAKGNILERFSAQQFPDLHSELNLSSLELGDSALYFCASSVDPGGGHPEAFFGQGTRLTVV.

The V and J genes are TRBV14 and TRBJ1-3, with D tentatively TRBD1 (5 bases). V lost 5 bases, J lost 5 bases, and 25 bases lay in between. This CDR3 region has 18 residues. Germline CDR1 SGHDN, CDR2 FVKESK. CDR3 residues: CASSAMGAGSYSRNTIYF. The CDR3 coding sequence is TGTGCCAGCAGCGCGATGGGTGCAGGGTCATATTCGAGAAACACCATATATTTT.

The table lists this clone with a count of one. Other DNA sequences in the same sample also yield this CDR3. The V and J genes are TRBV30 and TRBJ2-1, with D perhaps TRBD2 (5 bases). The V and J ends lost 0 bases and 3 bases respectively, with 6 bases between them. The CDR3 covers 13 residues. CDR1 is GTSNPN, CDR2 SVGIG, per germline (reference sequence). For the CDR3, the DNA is TGTGCCTGGAGTGTACTAGTCTACAATGAGCAGTTCTTC. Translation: CAWSVLVYNEQFF.

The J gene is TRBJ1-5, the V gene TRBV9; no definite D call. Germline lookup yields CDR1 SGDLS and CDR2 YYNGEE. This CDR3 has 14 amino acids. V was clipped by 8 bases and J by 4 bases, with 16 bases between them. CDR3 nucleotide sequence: TGTGCCAGAACCCGACACCTAAGGAATCAGCCCCAGCATTTT. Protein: CARTRHLRNQPQHF.

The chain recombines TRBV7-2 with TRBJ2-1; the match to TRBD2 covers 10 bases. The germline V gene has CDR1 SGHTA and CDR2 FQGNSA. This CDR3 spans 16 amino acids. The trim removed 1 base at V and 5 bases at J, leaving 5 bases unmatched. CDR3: CASSLVVLAGDNEQFF. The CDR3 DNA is TGTGCCAGCAGCTTAGTGGTGCTAGCGGGAGACAATGAGCAGTTCTTC.

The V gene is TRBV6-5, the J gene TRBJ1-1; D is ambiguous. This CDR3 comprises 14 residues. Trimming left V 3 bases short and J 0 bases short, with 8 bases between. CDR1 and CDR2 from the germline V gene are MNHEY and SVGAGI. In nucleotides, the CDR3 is TGTGCCAGCAGTTATTCCCCTTTGAACACTGAAGCTTTCTTT. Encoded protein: CASSYSPLNTEAFF.

CDR3 DNA sequence: TGTGCCAGCAGTGAGAGGCGGGGCTACGAGCAGTACGTC. Residues: CASSERRGYEQYV. The V gene is TRBV6-5, the J gene TRBJ2-7; a possible D gene is TRBD2 (6 bases). There are 13 residues in the CDR3. Per the germline V gene, CDR1 is MNHEY and CDR2 is SVGAGI. Trimming left V 5 bases short and J 3 bases short, with 11 bases between.

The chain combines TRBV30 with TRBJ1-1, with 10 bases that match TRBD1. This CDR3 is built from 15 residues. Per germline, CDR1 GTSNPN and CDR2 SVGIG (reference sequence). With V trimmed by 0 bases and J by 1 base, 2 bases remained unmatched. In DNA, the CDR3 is TGTGCCTGGAGTGTATGGGACAGGGGGAACACTGAAGCTTTCTTT. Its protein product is CAWSVWDRGNTEAFF.

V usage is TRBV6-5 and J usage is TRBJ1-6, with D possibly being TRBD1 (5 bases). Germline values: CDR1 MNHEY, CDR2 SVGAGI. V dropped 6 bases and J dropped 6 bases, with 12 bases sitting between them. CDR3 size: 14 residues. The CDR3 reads CASRLDSLNSPLHF. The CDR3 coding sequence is TGTGCCAGCAGACTTGACAGTCTTAATTCACCCCTCCACTTT.

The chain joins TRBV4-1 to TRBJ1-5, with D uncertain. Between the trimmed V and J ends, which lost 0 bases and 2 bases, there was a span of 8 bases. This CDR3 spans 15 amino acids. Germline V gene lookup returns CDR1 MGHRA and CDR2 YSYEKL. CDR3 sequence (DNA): TGCGCCAGCAGCCAAGATAGTACGGGCAATCAGCCCCAGCATTTT. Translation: CASSQDSTGNQPQHF.

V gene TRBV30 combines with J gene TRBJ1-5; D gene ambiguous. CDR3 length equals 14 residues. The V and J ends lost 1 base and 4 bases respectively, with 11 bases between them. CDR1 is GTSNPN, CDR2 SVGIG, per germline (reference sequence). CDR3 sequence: CAWSGGPRNQPQHF. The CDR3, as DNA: TGTGCCTGGAGTGGTGGGCCGCGGAATCAGCCCCAGCATTTT.

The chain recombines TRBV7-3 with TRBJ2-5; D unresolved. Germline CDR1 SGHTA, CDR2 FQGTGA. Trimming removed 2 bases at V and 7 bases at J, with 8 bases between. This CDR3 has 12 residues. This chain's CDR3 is CASSLDPGTQYF. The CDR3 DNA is TGTGCCAGCAGCTTAGATCCGGGGACCCAGTACTTC. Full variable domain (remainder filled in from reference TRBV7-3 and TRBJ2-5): GAGVSQTPSNKVTEKGKYVELRCDPISGHTALYWYRQSLGQGPEFLIYFQGTGAADDSGLPNDRFFAVRPEGSVSTLKIQRTERGDSAVYLCASSLDPGTQYFGPGTRLLVL.

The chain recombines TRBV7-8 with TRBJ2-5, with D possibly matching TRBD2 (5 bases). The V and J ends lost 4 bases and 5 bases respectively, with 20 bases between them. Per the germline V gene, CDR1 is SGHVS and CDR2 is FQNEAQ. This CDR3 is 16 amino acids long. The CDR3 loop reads CASSSPPVASRETQYF. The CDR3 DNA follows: TGTGCCAGCAGCTCCCCCCCGGTTGCTAGCAGGGAGACCCAGTACTTC.

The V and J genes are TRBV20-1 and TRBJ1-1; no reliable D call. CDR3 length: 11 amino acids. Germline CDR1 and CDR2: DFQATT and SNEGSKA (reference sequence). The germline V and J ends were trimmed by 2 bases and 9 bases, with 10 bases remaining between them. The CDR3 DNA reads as TGCAGTGCTAGACCGAGGGAGAAAGCTTTCTTT. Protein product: CSARPREKAFF.

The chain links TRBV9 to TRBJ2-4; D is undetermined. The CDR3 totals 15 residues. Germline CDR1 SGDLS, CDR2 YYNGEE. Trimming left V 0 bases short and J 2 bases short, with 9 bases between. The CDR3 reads CASSVGAPSKNIQYF. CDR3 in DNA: TGTGCCAGCAGCGTAGGGGCACCCTCCAAAAACATTCAGTACTTC.

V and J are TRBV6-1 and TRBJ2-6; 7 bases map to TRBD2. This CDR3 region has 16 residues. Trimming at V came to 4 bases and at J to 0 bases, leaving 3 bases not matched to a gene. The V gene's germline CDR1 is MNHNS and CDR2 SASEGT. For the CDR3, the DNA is TGTGCCAGCAGTGGAGCGGGACTCTCTGGGGCCAACGTCCTGACTTTC. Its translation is CASSGAGLSGANVLTF.

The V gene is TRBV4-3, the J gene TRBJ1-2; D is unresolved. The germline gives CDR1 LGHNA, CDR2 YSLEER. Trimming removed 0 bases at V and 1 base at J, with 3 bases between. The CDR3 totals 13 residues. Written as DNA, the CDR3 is TGCGCCAGCAGCCAAGAACTTAACTATGGCTACACCTTC. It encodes CASSQELNYGYTF.

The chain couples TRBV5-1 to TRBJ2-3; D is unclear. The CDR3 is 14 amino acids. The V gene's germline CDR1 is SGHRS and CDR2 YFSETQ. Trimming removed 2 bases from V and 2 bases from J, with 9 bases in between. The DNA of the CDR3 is TGCGCCAGCAGCTTAACTCCCGACACAGATACGCAGTATTTT. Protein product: CASSLTPDTDTQYF. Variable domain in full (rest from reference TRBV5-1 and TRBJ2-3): KAGVTQTPRYLIKTRGQQVTLSCSPISGHRSVSWYQQTPGQGLQFLFEYFSETQRNKGNFPGRFSGRQFSNSRSEMNVSTLELGDSALYLCASSLTPDTDTQYFGPGTRLTVL.

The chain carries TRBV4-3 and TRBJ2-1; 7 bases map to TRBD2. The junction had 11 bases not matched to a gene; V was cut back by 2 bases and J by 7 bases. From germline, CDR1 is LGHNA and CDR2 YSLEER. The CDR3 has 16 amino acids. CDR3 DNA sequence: TGCGCCAGCAGCCAAACCGGGACTCGAGCGGGAAATGAGCAGTTCTTC. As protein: CASSQTGTRAGNEQFF.

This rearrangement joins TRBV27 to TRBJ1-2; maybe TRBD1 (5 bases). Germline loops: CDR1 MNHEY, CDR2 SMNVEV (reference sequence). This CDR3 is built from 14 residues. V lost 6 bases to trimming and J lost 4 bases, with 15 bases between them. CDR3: CASSRVGPSYGYTF. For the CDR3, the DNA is TGTGCCAGCAGCAGGGTGGGGCCTTCCTATGGCTACACCTTC.

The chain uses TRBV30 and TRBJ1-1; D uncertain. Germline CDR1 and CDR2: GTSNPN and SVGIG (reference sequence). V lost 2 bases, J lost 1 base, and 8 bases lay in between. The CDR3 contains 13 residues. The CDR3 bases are TGTGCCTGGAGTTGGGGTCGGAACACTGAAGCTTTCTTT. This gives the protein CAWSWGRNTEAFF.

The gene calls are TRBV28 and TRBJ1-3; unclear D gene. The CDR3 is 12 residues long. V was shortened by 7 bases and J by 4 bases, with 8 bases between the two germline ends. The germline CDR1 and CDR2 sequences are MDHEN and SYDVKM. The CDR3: CASTREGNTIYF. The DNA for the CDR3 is TGTGCCAGCACCAGAGAGGGAAACACCATATATTTT.

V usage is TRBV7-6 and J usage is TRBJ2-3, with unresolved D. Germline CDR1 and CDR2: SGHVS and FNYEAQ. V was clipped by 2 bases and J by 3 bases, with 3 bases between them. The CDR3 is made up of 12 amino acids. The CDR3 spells CASSLWTDTQYF. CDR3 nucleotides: TGTGCCAGCAGCTTATGGACAGATACGCAGTATTTT.

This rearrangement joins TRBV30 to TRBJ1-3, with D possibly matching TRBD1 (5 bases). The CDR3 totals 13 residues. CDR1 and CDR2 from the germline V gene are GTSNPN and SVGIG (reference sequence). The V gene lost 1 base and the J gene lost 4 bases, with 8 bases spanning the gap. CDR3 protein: CAWSGGTGNTIYF. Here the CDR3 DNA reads TGTGCCTGGAGTGGGGGGACGGGAAACACCATATATTTT.

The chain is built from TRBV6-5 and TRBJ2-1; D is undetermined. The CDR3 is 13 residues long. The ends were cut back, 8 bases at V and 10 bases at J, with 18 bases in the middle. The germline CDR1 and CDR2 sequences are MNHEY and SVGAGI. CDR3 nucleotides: TGTGCCAGCCGTCCCGATTGGGTGGACGAGCAGTTCTTC. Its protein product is CASRPDWVDEQFF.